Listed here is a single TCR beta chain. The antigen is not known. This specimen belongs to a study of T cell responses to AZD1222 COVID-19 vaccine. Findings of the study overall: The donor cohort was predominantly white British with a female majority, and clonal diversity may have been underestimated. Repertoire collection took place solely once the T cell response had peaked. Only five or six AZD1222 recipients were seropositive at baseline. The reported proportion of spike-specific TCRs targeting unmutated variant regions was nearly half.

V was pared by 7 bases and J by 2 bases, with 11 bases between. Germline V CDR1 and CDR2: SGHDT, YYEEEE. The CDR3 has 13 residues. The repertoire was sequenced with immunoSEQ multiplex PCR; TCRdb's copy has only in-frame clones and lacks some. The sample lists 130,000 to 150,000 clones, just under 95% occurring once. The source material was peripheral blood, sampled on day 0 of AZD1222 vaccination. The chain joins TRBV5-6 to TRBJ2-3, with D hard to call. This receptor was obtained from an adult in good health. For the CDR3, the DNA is TGTGCCAGCGGTAGAATGACCACAGATACGCAGTATTTT. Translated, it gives CASGRMTTDTQYF.